The following is a T cell receptor beta chain sequence with its context. This specimen comes from a study of blood T cell repertoires in COVID-19. Study as a whole: COVID-19 samples from acute and convalescent phases originated in the United States, Italy and Spain. PBMCs, B-cell-depleted T cells, or T cells provided the cDNA or gDNA that made up the material.

As processed by the authors: Amplified reference gene primers provided the basis for estimating nucleated cell counts. Repertoires were generated with immunoSEQ multiplex PCR, while TCRdb's copy carries only in-frame clones and drops some. The V and J calls and the clone size are those of that table, but D and trimming were determined from the DNA. The sample contains some 74,000 clones, around 86% of which appear only once. Germline assignment: CDR1 KGHSH and CDR2 LQKENI. CDR3 size: 17 residues. Between the trimmed V and J ends, which lost 4 bases and 0 bases, there was a span of 17 bases. Sequenced material: peripheral blood. J is TRBJ2-3 and V is TRBV18, with a possible D match to TRBD2 (6 bases). This clonotype was sampled from a man between 45 and 60 years old with active COVID-19. CDR3 in DNA: TGTGCCAGCTCACGTCGACCCGGGACTCAGAGCACAGATACGCAGTATTTT. Amino acids: CASSRRPGTQSTDTQYF. Using reference TRBV18 and TRBJ2-3 for the parts outside the CDR3, the full variable domain is NAGVMQNPRHLVRRRGQEARLRCSPMKGHSHVYWYRQLPEEGLKFMVYLQKENIIDESGMPKERFSAEFPKEGPSILRIQQVVRGDSAAYFCASSRRPGTQSTDTQYFGPGTRLTVL.